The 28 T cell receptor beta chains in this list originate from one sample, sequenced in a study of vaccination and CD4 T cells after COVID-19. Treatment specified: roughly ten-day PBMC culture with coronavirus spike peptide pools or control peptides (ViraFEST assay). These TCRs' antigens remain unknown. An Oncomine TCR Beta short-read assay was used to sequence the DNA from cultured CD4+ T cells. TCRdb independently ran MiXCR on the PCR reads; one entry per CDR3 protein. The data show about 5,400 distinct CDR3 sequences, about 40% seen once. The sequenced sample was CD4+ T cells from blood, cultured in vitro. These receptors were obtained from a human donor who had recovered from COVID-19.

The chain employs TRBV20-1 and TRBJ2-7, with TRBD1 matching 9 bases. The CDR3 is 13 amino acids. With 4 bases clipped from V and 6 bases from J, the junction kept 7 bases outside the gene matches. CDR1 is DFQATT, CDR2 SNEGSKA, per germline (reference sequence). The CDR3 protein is CSAKGQGPLEQYF. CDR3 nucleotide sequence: TGCAGTGCTAAGGGACAGGGACCCCTCGAGCAGTACTTC.

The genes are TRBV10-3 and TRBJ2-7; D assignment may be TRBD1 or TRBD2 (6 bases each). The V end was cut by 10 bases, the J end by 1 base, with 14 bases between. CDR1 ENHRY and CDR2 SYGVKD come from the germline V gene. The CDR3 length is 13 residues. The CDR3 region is CATRGRLSYEQYF. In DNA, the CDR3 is TGTGCCACCCGGGGGCGCCTGTCCTACGAGCAGTACTTC.

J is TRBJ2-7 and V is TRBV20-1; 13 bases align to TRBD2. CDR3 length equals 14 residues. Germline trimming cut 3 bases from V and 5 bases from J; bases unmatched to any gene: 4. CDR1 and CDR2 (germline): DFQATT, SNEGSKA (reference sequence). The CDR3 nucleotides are TGCAGTGCTAGGGGACTAGCGGGACTCGACGAGCAGTACTTC. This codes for CSARGLAGLDEQYF.

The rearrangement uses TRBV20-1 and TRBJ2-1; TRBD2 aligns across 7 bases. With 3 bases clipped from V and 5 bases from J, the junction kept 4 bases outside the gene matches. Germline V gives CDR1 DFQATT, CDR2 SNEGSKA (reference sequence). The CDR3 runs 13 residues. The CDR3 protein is CSASSRGDNEQFF. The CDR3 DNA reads TGCAGTGCTAGTAGCCGGGGGGACAATGAGCAGTTCTTC.

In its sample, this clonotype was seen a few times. CDR3 coding DNA: TGTGCCATCAGTGTAGGACTAGTCTACGAGCAGTACTTC. It is translated as CAISVGLVYEQYF. This chain links TRBV10-3 with TRBJ2-7, with TRBD2 matching 7 bases. In germline, CDR1 is ENHRY, CDR2 SYGVKD. Trimming took 4 bases from V and 3 from J; bases not matched to a gene: 3. This CDR3 contains 13 residues.

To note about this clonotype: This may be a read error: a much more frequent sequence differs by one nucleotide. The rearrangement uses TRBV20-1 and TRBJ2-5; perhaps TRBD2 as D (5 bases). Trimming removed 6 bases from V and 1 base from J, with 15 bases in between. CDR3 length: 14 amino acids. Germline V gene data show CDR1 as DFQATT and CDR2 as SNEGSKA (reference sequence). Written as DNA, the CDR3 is TGCAGTGCCGAGCGTGAGGGCGTCCAAGAGACCCAGTACTTC. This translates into CSAEREGVQETQYF.

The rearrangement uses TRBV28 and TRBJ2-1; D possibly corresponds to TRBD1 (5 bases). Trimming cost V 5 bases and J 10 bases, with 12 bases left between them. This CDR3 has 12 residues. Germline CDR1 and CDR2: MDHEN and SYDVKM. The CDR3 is CASSRGVSEQFF. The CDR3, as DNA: TGTGCCAGCAGTAGGGGTGTTTCGGAGCAGTTCTTC. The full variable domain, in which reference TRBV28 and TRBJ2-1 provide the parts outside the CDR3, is DVKVTQSSRYLVKRTGEKVFLECVQDMDHENMFWYRQDPGLGLRLIYFSYDVKMKEKGDIPEGYSVSREKKERFSLILESASTNQTSMYLCASSRGVSEQFFGPGTRLTVL.

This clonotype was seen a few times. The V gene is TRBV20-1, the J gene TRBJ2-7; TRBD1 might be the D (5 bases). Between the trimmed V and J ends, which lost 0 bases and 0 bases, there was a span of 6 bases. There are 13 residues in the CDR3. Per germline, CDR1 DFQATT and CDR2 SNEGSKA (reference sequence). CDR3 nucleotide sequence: TGCAGTGCTAGAGACAGGGCCTCCTACGAGCAGTACTTC. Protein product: CSARDRASYEQYF.

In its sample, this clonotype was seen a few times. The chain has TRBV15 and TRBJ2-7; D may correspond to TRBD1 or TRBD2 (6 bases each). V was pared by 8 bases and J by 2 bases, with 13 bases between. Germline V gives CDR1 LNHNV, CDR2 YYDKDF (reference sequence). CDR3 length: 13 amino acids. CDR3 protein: CATARDTAYEQYF. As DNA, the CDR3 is TGTGCCACCGCGCGGGACACCGCCTACGAGCAGTACTTC.

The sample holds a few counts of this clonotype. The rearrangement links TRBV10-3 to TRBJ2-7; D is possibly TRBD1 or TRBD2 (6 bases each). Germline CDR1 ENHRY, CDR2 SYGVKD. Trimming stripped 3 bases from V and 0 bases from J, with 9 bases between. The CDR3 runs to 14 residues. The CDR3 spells CAISEGGSSYEQYF. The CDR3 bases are TGTGCCATCAGTGAAGGGGGGAGCTCCTACGAGCAGTACTTC.

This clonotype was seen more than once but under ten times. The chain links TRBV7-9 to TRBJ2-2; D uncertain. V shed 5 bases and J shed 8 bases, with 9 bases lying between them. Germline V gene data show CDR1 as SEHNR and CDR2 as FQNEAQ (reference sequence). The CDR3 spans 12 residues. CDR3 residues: CASSPQKGELFF. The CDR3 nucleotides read TGTGCCAGCAGCCCCCAGAAGGGGGAGCTGTTTTTT.

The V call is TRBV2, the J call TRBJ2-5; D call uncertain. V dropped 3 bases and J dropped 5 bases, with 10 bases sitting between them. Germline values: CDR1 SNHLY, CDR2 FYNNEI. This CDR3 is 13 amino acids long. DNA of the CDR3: TGTGCCAGCAGTGATTTCCTCGGGGAGACCCAGTACTTC. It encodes CASSDFLGETQYF.

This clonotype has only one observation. This CDR3 reads CASRSPGQGSYEQYF. The CDR3 DNA sequence: TGTGCCAGCAGGTCTCCGGGACAGGGATCCTACGAGCAGTACTTC. The rearrangement joins TRBV6-1 to TRBJ2-7, with TRBD1 matching 9 bases. J lost 1 base, V lost 6 bases, and 7 bases had no gene match. This CDR3 has 15 amino acids. Germline values: CDR1 MNHNS, CDR2 SASEGT.

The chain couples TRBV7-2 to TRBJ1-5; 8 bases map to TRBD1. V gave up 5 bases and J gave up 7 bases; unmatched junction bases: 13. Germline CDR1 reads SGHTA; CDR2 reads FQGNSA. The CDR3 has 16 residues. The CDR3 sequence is CASSPTLGQGGQPQHF. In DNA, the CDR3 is TGTGCCAGCAGCCCAACCCTCGGACAGGGAGGACAGCCCCAGCATTTT.

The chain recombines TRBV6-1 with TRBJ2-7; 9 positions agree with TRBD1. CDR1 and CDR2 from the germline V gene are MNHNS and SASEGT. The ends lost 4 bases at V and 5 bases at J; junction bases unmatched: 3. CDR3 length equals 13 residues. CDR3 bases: TGTGCCAGCAGTGCTGGGACAGGGCACGAGCAGTACTTC. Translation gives CASSAGTGHEQYF.

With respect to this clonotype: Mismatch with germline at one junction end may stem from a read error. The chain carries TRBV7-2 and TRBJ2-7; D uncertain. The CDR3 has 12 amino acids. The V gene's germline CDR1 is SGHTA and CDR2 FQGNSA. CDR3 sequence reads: CVSSFPAYEQYF. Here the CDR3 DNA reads TGTGTCAGCAGCTTCCCTGCTTACGAGCAGTACTTC.

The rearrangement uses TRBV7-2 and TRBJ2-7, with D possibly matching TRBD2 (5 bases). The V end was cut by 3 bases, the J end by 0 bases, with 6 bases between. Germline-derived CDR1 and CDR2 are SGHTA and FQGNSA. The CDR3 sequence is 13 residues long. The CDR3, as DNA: TGTGCCAGCAGCTTTCGGGGCTCCTACGAGCAGTACTTC. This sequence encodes CASSFRGSYEQYF.

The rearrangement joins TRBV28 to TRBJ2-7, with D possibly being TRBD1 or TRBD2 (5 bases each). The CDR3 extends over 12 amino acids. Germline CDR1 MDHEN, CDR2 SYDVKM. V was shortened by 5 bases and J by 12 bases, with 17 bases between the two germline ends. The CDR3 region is CASSRDRHLWYF. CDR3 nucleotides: TGTGCCAGCAGTCGGGACCGCCACCTTTGGTACTTC.

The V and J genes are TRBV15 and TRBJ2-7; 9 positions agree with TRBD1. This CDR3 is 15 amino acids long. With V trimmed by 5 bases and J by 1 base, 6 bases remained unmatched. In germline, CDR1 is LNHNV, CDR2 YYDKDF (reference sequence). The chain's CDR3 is CATSALGTGSYEQYF. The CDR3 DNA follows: TGTGCCACCAGCGCCTTAGGGACAGGGTCCTACGAGCAGTACTTC.

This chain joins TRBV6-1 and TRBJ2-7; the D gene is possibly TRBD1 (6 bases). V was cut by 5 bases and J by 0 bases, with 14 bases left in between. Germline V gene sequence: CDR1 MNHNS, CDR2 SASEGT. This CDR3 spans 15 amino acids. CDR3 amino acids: CASSRTDHASYEQYF. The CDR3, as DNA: TGTGCCAGCAGTAGGACAGATCATGCCTCCTACGAGCAGTACTTC.

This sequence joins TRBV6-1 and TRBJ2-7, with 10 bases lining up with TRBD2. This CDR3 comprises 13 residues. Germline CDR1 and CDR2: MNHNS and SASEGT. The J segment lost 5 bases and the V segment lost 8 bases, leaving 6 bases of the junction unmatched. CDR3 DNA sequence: TGTGCCAGCGAAGGTAGCGGGAGGCACGAGCAGTACTTC. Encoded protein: CASEGSGRHEQYF.

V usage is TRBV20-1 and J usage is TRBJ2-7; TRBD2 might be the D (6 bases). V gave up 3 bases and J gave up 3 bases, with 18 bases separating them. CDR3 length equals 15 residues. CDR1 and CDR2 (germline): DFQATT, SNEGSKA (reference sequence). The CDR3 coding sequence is TGCAGTGCTAGCCCGAGGCGGGGAACGCTCTACGAGCAGTACTTC. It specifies CSASPRRGTLYEQYF.

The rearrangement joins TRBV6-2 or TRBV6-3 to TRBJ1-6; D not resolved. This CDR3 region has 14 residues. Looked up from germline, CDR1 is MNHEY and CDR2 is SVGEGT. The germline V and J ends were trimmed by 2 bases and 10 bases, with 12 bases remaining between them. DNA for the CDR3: TGTGCCAGCAGTTACAGGGCTAATGGATCACCCCTCCACTTT. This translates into CASSYRANGSPLHF.

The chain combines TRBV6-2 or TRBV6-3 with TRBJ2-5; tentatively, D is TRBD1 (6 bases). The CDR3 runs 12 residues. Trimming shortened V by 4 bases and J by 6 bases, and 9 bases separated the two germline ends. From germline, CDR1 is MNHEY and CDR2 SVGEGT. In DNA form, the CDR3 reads TGTGCCAGCAGTTCAGGGGTTCAGACCCAGTACTTC. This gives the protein CASSSGVQTQYF.

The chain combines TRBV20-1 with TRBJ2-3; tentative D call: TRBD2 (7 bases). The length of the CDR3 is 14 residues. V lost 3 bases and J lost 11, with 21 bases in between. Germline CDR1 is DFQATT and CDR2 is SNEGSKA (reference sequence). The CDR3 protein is CSASPGGGRQMQYF. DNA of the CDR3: TGCAGTGCTAGCCCTGGGGGGGGGCGGCAGATGCAGTATTTT.

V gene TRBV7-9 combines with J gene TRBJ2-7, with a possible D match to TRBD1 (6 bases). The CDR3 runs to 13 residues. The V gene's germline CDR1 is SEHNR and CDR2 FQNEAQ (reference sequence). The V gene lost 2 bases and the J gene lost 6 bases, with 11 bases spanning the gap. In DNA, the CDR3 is TGTGCCAGCAGCTTACCAGGGGCCAGCGAGCAGTACTTC. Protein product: CASSLPGASEQYF.

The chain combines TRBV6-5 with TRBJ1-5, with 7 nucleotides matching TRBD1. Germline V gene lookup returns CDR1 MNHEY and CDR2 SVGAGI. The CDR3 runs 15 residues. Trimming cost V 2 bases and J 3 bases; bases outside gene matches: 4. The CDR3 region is CASSYRTGVNQPQHF. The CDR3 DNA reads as TGTGCCAGCAGTTACCGCACAGGGGTCAATCAGCCCCAGCATTTT.

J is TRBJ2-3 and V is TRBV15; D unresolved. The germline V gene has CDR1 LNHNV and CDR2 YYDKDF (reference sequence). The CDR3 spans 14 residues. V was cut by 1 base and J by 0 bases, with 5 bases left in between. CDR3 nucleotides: TGTGCCACCAGCAGAGGGTTAAGCACAGATACGCAGTATTTT. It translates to CATSRGLSTDTQYF. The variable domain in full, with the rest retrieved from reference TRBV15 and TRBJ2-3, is DAMVIQNPRYQVTQFGKPVTLSCSQTLNHNVMYWYQQKSSQAPKLLFHYYDKDFNNEADTPDNFQSRRPNTSFCFLDIRSPGLGDTAMYLCATSRGLSTDTQYFGPGTRLTVL.